This TCR beta chain was retrieved from a study of T cell responses to AZD1222 COVID-19 vaccine. Sequencing was performed with immunoSEQ multiplex PCR; in TCRdb, only in-frame clones are kept and a portion is missing. Of 140,000 to 150,000 clones in the sample, roughly nine tenths were seen once. As for this clone: Its specificity is unknown.

The CDR3 is made up of 17 amino acids. CDR1 and CDR2 (germline): SGHNT, YENEEA. The germline V and J ends were trimmed by 4 bases and 0 bases, with 15 bases remaining between them. Whole-study findings and limits: The sample set comprised mostly white British donors with more females, and clonal diversity was possibly underestimated. Receipt of two AZD1222 doses was followed by a rise in Spike-specific TCR breadth and depth.

The rearrangement joins TRBV11-3 to TRBJ2-2; possibly TRBD2 for D (5 bases). The sequenced sample was peripheral blood, obtained 28 days after the second AZD1222 dose. This TCR came from an adult who received the AZD1222 COVID-19 vaccine. The CDR3 sequence is CASSWAVRTANTGELFF. The DNA of the CDR3 is TGTGCCAGCAGCTGGGCCGTGAGGACTGCGAACACCGGGGAGCTGTTTTTT.